This T cell receptor (beta chain) comes out of a study of CD8+CD57+ T cells in acquired aplastic anemia listed by TCRdb under 2018. At the level of the whole study: DNA extracted from sorted CD4+ and CD8+ cells had a mean of about 3.2 ug, with a range of roughly 0.2 to 30 ug. An average of roughly 10 million reads for CD4+ cells and approximately 11 million reads for CD8+ cells was obtained from healthy donor samples.

This clonotype was observed a handful of times. What antigen it recognizes has not been identified. No base quality information exists; no much larger clone differs at one position. In this study, sorted CD4+ and CD8+ T cells from the blood of healthy subjects and of severe aplastic anemia patients had their TCR repertoires deep-sequenced. Ficoll-Paque density gradient centrifugation was used to isolate peripheral blood mononuclear cells. CD4+ and CD8+ T cells were sorted by FACS or magnetic beads before DNA extraction. The full study reports these points: Between patients and healthy controls, no significant difference in CD8+ Simpson's diversity was found (P=0.060). Around 28 CD8+ CDR3 sequences were found to be shared between patients and controls, but these sequences appeared to be highly expressed in patients and within the immunodominant clones of the patients.

TCR beta VDJ combination and CDR3 sequence profiling used genomic DNA as the template. TCR repertoire sequencing was run on an Illumina HiSeq 2000. Per the source publication's procedure: TRBV/TRBJ rearrangement plots, CDR3 size and DJ length profiles, and Simpson's diversity index were used to evaluate the repertoires. The immunodominant clone was defined as the most abundant DNA sequence in deep sequencing data. CDR3 amino acid sequences were screened for sharing across subjects and compared with published repertoires and the VDJdb database. The public reads were reanalyzed by TCRdb: fastp trimming at Q25, MiXCR alignment, in-frame beta chains only. Duplicate CDR3 protein sequences are folded into a single record with the most common DNA and genes. The V and J calls shown here were made by TCRdb, not taken from the authors' results. The sample has some 410,000 distinct CDR3 sequences on record, around 68% of them singletons. The ten top clones hold around 4% of the sample.

The germline V gene specifies SGHVS as CDR1 and FNYEAQ as CDR2. V sheds 8 bases and J sheds 6 bases, leaving 14 bases between their ends. The CDR3 has 12 amino acids, counting the end cysteine and phenylalanine. Just CDR3 DNA is preserved here, 36 bases in frame from base 1. The chain employs TRBV7-6 and TRBJ2-7; the D region possibly corresponds to TRBD1 (6 bases align). Material for sequencing was sorted CD4+, CD8+, or CD8+CD57+ T cells (not recorded which) from PBMCs. The clonotype comes from a human donor in good health, serving as a control. The bases are TGTGCCAGCGGATTACCAGGGGTCGAGCAGTACTTC. It translates to CASGLPGVEQYF.